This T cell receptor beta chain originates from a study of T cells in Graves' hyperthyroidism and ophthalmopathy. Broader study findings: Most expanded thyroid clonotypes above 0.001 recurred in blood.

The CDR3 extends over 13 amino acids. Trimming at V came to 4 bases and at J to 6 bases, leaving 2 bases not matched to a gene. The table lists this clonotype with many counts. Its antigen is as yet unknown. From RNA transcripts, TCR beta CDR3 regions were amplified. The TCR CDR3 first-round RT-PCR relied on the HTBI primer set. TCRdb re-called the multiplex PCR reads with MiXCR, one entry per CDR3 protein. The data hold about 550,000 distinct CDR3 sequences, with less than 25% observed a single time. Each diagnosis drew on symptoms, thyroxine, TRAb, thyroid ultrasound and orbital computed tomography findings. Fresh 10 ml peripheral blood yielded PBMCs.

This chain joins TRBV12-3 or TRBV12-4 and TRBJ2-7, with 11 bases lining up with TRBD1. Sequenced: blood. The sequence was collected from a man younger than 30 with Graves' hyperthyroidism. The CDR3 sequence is CASSSGTGGEQYF. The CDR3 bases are TGTGCCAGCAGTTCTGGGACAGGGGGCGAGCAGTACTTC.